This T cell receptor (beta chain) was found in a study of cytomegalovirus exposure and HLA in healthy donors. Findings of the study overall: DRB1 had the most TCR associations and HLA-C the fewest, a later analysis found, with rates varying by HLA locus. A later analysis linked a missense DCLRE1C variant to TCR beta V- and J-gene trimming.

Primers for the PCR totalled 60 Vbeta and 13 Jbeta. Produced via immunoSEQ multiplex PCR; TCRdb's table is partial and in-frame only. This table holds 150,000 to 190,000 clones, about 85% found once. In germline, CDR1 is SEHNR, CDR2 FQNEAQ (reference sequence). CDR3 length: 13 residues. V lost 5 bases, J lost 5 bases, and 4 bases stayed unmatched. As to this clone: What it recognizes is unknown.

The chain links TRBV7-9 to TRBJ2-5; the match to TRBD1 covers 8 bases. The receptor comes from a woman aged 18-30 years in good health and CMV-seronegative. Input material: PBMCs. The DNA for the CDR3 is TGTGCCAGCAGCCCACAGGGGGTTGAGACCCAGTACTTC. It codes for CASSPQGVETQYF.